This T cell receptor (beta chain) was recorded in a study of vaccination effects on CD4 cells after COVID-19. About the study: The researchers cultured 1.9 million or so PBMC per well with about 10 IU/ml IL-2 and 8 to 10 ug/ml peptides.

V lost 5 bases and J lost 11; bases outside the gene matches: 11. The germline CDR1 and CDR2 sequences are MNHEY and SMNVEV (reference sequence). The CDR3 length is 13 residues. Notes on the study in general: No early post-infection timepoints were available in the study, which also included few convalescent patients.

CD4+ T cell isolation took place after approximately 11 days of culture. Only in-frame clones appear in the TCRdb table, and some are missing; sequencing was by immunoSEQ multiplex PCR. The sample contains 40,000 or so clones, roughly 79% of which appear only once. Remarks on this clone: Antigen unknown.

This receptor was obtained from a human donor who received a COVID-19 vaccine. The chain joins TRBV27 to TRBJ1-1, with 7 nucleotides matching TRBD1. This specimen was CD4+ T cells from PBMCs cultured without peptide, taken before COVID-19 vaccination. DNA of the CDR3: TGTGCCAGCAGTCAAAGACAGGGTGTACAGGCTTTCTTT. This encodes CASSQRQGVQAFF.